This T cell receptor (beta chain) was profiled in a study of blood T cell repertoires in COVID-19. As originally analysed: Reference gene primer amplification yielded estimated nucleated cell counts. The table came from immunoSEQ multiplex PCR; TCRdb's copy has only in-frame clones and leaves some out. The V and J calls and clone size come from that table; D and trimming were worked out from the DNA. Here the sample spans hundreds of thousands of clones, about 88% being singletons. This CDR3 contains 20 residues. The V gene's germline CDR1 is MGHRA and CDR2 YSYEKL. V lost 0 bases to trimming and J lost 2 bases; unmatched junction nucleotides: 17.

This TCR derives from a woman in her sixties or seventies with COVID-19, enrolled during active disease. The chain joins TRBV4-1 to TRBJ2-5; 8 positions agree with TRBD2. Input material: peripheral blood. The CDR3 nucleotides are TGCGCCAGCAGCCAAGAAAGAACTTTTGTCGGCGGGGGGCAGCAAGAGACCCAGTACTTC. It codes for CASSQERTFVGGGQQETQYF.